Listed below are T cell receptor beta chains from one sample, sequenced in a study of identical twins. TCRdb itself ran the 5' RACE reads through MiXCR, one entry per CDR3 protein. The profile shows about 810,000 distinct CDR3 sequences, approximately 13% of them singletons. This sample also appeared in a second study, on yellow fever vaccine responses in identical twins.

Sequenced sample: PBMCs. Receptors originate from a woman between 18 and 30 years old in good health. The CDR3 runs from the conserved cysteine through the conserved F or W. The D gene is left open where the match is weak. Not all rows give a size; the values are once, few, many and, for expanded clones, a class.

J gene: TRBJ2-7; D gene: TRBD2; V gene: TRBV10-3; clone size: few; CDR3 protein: CAISETPTGTSGDILSYEQYF; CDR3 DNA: TGTGCCATCAGTGAGACCCCCACCGGGACTAGCGGTGACATTCTCTCCTACGAGCAGTACTTC
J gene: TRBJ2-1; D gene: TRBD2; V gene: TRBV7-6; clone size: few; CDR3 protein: CASSRTSSNYNEQFF; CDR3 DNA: TGTGCCAGCAGCCGGACTAGTTCCAACTACAATGAGCAGTTCTTC
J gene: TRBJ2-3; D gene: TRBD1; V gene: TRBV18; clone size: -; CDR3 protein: CASSRQGASDTQYF; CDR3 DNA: TGTGCCAGCTCACGTCAGGGGGCATCAGATACGCAGTATTTT
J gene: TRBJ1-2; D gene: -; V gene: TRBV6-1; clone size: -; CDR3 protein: CASSPMDTSSNYGYTF; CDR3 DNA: TGTGCCAGCAGTCCCATGGACACCTCTTCTAACTATGGCTACACCTTC
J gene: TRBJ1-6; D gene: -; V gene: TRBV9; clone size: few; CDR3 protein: CASSKSGGNSPLHF; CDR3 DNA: TGTGCCAGCAGCAAGAGCGGGGGTAATTCACCCCTCCACTTT
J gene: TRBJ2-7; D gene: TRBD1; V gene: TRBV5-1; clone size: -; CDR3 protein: CASSYSGTDPYEQYF; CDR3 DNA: TGCGCCAGCAGCTATTCCGGGACAGATCCCTACGAGCAGTACTTC
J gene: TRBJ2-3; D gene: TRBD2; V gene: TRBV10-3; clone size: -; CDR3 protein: CATQLAGSTDTQYF; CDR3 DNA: TGTGCCACGCAACTAGCGGGAAGCACAGATACGCAGTATTTT
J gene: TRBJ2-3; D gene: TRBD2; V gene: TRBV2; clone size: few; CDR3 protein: CASSAKLAGGTDTQYF; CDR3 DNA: TGTGCCAGCAGCGCAAAACTAGCGGGAGGCACAGATACGCAGTATTTT
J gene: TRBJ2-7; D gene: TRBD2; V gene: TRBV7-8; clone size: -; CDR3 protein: CASSSGTSGSSEQYF; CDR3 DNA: TGTGCCAGCAGCTCTGGGACTAGCGGGAGTAGCGAGCAGTACTTC
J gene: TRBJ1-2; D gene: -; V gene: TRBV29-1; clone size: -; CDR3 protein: CSVEEAVGYGYTF; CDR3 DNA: TGCAGCGTTGAAGAGGCGGTAGGGTATGGCTACACCTTC
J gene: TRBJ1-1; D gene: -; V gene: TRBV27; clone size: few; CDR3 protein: CASTRPGNTEAFF; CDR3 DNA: TGTGCCAGCACCCGACCCGGGAACACTGAAGCTTTCTTT
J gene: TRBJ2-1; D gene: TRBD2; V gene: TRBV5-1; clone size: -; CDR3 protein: CASSLREGLVLSNEQFF; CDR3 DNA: TGCGCCAGCAGCTTACGCGAGGGACTAGTCTTGAGCAATGAGCAGTTCTTC
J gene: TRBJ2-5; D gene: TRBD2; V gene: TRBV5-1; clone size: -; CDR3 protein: CASSFSRLAEETQYF; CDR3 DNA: TGCGCCAGCAGCTTCTCTCGACTAGCGGAAGAGACCCAGTACTTC
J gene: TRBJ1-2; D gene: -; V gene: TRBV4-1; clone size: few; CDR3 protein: CASSQDIRGAGGYTF; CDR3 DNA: TGCGCCAGCAGCCAAGATATACGGGGGGCTGGAGGCTACACCTTC
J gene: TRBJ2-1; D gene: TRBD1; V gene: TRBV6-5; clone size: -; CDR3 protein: CASSYRGTGKNNEQFF; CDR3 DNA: TGTGCCAGCAGTTACCGCGGGACAGGCAAAAACAATGAGCAGTTCTTC
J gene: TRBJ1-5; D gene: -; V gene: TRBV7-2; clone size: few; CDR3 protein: CASSLENRYSNQPQHF; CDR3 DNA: TGTGCCAGCAGCTTAGAAAACAGATATAGCAATCAGCCCCAGCATTTT
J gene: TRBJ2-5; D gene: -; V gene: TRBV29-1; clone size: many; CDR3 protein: CSLGQWETQYF; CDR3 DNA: TGCAGCTTGGGACAATGGGAGACCCAGTACTTC
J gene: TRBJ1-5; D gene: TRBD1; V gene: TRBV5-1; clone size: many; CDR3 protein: CASSAGQQGQPQHF; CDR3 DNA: TGCGCCAGCAGCGCGGGACAGCAAGGTCAGCCCCAGCATTTT
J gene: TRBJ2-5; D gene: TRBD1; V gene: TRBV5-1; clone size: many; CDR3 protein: CASSEGTGQETQYF; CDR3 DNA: TGCGCCAGCTCCGAGGGGACAGGACAAGAGACCCAGTACTTC
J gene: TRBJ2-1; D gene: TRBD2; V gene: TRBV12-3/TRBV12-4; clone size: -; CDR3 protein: CASSFSSSGGNNEQFF; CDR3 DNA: TGTGCCAGCAGTTTTAGCTCTAGCGGGGGGAACAATGAGCAGTTCTTC
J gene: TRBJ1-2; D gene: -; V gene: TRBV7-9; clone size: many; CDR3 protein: CASSLDGYTF; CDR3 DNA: TGTGCCAGCAGCTTAGATGGCTACACCTTC
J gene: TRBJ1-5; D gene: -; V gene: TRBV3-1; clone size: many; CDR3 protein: CASSSRSGSNQPQHF; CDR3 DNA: TGTGCCAGCAGCTCCCGGTCGGGGAGCAATCAGCCCCAGCATTTT
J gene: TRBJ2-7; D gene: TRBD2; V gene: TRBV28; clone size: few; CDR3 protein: CASSLSTSGTLYEQYF; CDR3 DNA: TGTGCCAGCAGTTTATCGACCAGCGGGACCCTCTACGAGCAGTACTTC
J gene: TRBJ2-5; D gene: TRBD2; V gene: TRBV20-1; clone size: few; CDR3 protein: CSARLGSGEFETQYF; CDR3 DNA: TGCAGTGCTAGGCTAGGTAGCGGGGAGTTTGAGACCCAGTACTTC
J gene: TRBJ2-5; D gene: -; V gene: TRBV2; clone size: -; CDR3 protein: CASSDRRETQYF; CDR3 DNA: TGTGCCAGCAGTGATAGACGGGAGACCCAGTACTTC
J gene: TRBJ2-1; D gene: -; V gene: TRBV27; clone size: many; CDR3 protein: CASSLSGPYNEQFF; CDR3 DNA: TGTGCCAGCAGTTTATCGGGCCCTTACAATGAGCAGTTCTTC
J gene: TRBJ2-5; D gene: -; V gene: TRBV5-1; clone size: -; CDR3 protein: CASSPSPVETQYF; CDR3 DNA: TGCGCCAGCAGCCCGTCACCAGTGGAGACCCAGTACTTC
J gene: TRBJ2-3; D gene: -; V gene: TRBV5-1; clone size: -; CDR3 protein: CASSFSTGDTDTQYF; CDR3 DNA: TGCGCCAGCAGCTTCAGCACTGGGGACACAGATACGCAGTATTTT
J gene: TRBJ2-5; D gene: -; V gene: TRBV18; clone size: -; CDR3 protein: CASSPLMQETQYF; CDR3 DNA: TGTGCCAGCTCACCCCTGATGCAAGAGACCCAGTACTTC
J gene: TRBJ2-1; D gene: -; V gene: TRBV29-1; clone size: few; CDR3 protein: CSVRTHRVENEQFF; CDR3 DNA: TGCAGCGTGCGTACACACAGGGTTGAAAATGAGCAGTTCTTC
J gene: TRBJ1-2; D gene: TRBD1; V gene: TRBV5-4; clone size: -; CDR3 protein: CASYEQGAPNYGYTF; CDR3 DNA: TGTGCCAGCTACGAGCAGGGGGCGCCTAACTATGGCTACACCTTC
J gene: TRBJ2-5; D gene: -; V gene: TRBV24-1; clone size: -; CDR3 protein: CATSETRGGRQETQYF; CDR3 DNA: TGTGCCACCAGTGAGACAAGGGGGGGGAGACAAGAGACCCAGTACTTC
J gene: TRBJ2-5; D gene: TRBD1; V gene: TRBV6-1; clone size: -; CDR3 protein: CASAVWTGGLGETQYF; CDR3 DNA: TGTGCCAGCGCGGTCTGGACAGGGGGCCTTGGGGAGACCCAGTACTTC
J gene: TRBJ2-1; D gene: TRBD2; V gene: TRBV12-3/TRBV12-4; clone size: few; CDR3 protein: CASRRDGTSGYNEQFF; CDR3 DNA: TGTGCCAGCAGACGAGACGGGACTAGCGGCTACAATGAGCAGTTCTTC
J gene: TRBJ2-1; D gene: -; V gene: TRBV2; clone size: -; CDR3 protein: CASSEVETDSWDEQFF; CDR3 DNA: TGTGCCAGCAGTGAAGTGGAGACAGACTCATGGGATGAGCAGTTCTTC
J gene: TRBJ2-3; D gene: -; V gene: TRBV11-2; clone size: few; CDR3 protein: CASSSDHRDTQYF; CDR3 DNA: TGTGCCAGCAGCTCGGATCATAGGGATACGCAGTATTTT
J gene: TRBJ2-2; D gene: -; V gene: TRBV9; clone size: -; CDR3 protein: CASSVELSGELFF; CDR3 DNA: TGTGCCAGCAGCGTAGAGCTCTCCGGGGAGCTGTTTTTT
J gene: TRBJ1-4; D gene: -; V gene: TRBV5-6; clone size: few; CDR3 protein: CASSQRDTGKEKLFF; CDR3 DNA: TGTGCCAGCAGCCAACGGGACACGGGGAAGGAAAAACTGTTTTTT
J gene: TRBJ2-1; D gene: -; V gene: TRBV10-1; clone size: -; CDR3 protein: CASSESSSNEQFF; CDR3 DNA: TGCGCCAGCAGTGAGTCGAGTAGCAATGAGCAGTTCTTC
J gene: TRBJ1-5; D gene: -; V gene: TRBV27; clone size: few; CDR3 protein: CASSSRTPSNQPQHF; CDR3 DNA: TGTGCCAGCAGTTCCAGGACACCTAGCAATCAGCCCCAGCATTTT
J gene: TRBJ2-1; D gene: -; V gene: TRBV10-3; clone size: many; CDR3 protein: CAISLPLNEQFF; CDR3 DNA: TGTGCCATCAGTCTTCCCCTCAATGAGCAGTTCTTC
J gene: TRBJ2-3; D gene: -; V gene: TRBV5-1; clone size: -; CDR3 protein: CASSYGPEWLDTQYF; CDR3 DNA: TGCGCCAGCAGCTATGGACCAGAATGGTTGGACACGCAGTATTTT
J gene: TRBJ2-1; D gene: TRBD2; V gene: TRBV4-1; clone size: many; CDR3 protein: CASSQDPGTSGRNEQFF; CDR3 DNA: TGCGCCAGCAGCCAAGACCCTGGGACTAGCGGACGGAATGAGCAGTTCTTC
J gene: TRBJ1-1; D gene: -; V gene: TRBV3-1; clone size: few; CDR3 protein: CASSQDVATGAGAFF; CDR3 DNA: TGTGCCAGCAGCCAAGATGTGGCGACAGGTGCGGGAGCTTTCTTT
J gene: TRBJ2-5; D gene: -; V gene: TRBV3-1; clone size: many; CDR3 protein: CASSQDWGENYQETQYF; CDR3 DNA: TGTGCCAGCAGCCAAGATTGGGGGGAGAACTACCAAGAGACCCAGTACTTC
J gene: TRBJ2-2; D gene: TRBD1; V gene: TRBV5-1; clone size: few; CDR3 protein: CASSRGTGGTGELFF; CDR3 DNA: TGCGCCAGCAGCAGAGGGACAGGGGGAACCGGGGAGCTGTTTTTT
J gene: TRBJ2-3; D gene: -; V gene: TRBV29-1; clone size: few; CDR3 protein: CSVDSSERTTDTQYF; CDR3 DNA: TGCAGCGTTGATTCTAGCGAGCGAACCACAGATACGCAGTATTTT
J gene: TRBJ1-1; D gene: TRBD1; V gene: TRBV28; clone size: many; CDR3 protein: CASSITGVYTEAFF; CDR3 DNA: TGTGCCAGCAGCATAACAGGGGTATACACTGAAGCTTTCTTT
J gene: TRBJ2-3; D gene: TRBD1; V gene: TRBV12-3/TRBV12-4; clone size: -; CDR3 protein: CASSRQGQTDTQYF; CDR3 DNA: TGTGCCAGCAGTAGACAGGGGCAGACAGATACGCAGTATTTT
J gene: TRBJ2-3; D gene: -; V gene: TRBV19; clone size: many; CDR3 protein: CATIHGDTQYF; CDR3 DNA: TGTGCCACCATACACGGAGATACGCAGTATTTT
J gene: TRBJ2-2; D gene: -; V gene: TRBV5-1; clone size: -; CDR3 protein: CASSPPITANTGELFF; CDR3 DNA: TGCGCCAGCAGCCCGCCAATTACAGCGAACACCGGGGAGCTGTTTTTT
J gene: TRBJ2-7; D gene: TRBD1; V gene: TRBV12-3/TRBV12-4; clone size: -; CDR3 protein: CASTKTGTDSYEQYF; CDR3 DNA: TGTGCCAGCACCAAGACCGGGACAGACTCCTACGAGCAGTACTTC
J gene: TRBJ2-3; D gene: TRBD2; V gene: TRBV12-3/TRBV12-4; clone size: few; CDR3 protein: CATQRGGRDTQYF; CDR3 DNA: TGTGCCACCCAGCGGGGGGGTCGAGATACGCAGTATTTT
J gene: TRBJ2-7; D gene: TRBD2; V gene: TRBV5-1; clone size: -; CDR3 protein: CASSLETSGTFSYEQYF; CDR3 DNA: TGCGCCAGCAGCTTGGAGACTAGCGGGACCTTCTCCTACGAGCAGTACTTC